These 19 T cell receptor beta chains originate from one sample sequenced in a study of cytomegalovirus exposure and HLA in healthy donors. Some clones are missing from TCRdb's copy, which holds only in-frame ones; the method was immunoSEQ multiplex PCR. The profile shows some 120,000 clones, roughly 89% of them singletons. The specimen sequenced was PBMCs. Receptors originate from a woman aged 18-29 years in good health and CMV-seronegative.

The CDR3 region has the DNA TGTGCCAGCAGTTTAACACGGGGGGAGGATTCACCCCTCCACTTT. Amino acids: CASSLTRGEDSPLHF. J is TRBJ1-6 and V is TRBV28; D might be TRBD1 (5 bases). This CDR3 is 15 amino acids long. Looked up from germline, CDR1 is MDHEN and CDR2 is SYDVKM. V shed 2 bases and J shed 8 bases, with 13 bases lying between them.

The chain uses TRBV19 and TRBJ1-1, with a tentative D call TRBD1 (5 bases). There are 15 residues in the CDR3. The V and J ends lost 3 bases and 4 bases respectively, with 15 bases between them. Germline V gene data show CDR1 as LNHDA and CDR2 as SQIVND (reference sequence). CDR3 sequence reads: CASSMTAGPGTEAFF. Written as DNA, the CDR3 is TGTGCCAGTAGTATGACAGCCGGTCCGGGCACTGAAGCTTTCTTT.

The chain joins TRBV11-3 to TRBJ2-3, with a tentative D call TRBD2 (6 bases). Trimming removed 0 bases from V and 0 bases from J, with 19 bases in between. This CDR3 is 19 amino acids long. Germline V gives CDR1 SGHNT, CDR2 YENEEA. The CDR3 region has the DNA TGTGCCAGCAGCTTAGATCGACGGCGTAGCGGCCCAAGCACAGATACGCAGTATTTT. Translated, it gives CASSLDRRRSGPSTDTQYF.

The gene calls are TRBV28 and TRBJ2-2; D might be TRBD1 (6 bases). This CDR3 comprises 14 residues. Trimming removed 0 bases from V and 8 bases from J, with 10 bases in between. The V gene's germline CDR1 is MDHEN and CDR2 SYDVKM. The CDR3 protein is CASSLWYRDGELFF. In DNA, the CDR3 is TGTGCCAGCAGTTTATGGTACAGGGATGGGGAGCTGTTTTTT.

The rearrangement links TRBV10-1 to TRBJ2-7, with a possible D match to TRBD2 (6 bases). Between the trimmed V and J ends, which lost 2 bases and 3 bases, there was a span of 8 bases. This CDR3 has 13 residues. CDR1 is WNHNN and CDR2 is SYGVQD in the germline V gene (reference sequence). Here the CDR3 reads CASSEASVYEQYF. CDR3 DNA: TGCGCCAGCAGTGAGGCTAGCGTCTACGAGCAGTACTTC.

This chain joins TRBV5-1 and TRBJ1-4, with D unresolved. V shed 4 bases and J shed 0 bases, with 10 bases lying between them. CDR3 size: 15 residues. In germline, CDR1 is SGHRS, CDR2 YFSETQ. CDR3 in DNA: TGCGCCAGCAGCACCGACTTTGCAACTAATGAAAAACTGTTTTTT. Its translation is CASSTDFATNEKLFF.

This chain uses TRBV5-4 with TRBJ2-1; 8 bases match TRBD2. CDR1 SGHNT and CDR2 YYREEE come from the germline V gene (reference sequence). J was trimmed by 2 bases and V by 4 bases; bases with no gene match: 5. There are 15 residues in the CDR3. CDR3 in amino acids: CASSPVGLAYNEQFF. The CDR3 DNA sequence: TGTGCCAGCAGCCCGGTGGGACTAGCCTACAATGAGCAGTTCTTC. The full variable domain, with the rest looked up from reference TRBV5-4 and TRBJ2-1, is ETGVTQSPTHLIKTRGQQVTLRCSSQSGHNTVSWYQQALGQGPQFIFQYYREEENGRGNFPPRFSGLQFPNYSSELNVNALELDDSALYLCASSPVGLAYNEQFFGPGTRLTVL.

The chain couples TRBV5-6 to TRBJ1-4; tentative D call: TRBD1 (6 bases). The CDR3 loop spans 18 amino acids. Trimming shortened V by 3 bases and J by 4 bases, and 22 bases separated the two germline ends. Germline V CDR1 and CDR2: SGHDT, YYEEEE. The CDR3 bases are TGTGCCAGCAGCTCCATGGGTGGGGGCGCGTTTGGTAATGAAAAACTGTTTTTT. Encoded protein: CASSSMGGGAFGNEKLFF.

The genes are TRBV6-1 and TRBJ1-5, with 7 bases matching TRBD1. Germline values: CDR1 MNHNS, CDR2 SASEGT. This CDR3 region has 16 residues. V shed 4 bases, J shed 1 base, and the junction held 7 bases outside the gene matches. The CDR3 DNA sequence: TGTGCCAGCAGTGGTCCCCCGGGACAGAGCAATCAGCCCCAGCATTTT. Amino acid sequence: CASSGPPGQSNQPQHF.

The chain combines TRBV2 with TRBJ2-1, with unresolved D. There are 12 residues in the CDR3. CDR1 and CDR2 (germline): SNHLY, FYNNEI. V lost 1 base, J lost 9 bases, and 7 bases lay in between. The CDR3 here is CASSEVAGEQFF. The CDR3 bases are TGTGCCAGCAGTGAAGTTGCAGGTGAGCAGTTCTTC.

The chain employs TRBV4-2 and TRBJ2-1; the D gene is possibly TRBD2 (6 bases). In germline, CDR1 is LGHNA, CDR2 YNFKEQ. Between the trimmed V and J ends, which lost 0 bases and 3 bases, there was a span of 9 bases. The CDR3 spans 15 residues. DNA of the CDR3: TGTGCCAGCAGCCAAGAAGAGACTAGCTACAATGAGCAGTTCTTC. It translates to CASSQEETSYNEQFF.

This chain's CDR3 is CASSQDRVGGLQGYTF. CDR3 nucleotides: TGCGCCAGCAGCCAAGATCGGGTGGGGGGATTGCAGGGCTACACCTTC. The rearrangement links TRBV4-1 to TRBJ1-2, with D maybe TRBD1 (5 bases). From germline, CDR1 is MGHRA and CDR2 YSYEKL. CDR3 length: 16 amino acids. Trimming shortened V by 0 bases and J by 8 bases, and 19 bases separated the two germline ends.

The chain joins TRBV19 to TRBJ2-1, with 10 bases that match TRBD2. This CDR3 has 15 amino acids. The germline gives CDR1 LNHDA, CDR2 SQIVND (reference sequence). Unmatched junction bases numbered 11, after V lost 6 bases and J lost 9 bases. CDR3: CASRPTSGRAGEQFF. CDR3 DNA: TGTGCCAGTAGACCCACAAGCGGGAGGGCGGGTGAGCAGTTCTTC.

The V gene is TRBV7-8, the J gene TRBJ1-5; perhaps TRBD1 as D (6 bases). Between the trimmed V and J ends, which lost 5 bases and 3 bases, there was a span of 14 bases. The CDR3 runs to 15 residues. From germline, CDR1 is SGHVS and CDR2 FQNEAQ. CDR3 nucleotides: TGTGCCAGCAGCCGGGGGGACACTAACAATCAGCCCCAGCATTTT. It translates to CASSRGDTNNQPQHF.

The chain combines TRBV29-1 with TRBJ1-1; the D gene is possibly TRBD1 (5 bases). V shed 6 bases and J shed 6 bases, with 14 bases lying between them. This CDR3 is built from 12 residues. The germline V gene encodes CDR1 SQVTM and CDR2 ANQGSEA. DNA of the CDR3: TGCAGCGTCGCCGACGGGGGGTCTGAAGCTTTCTTT. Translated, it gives CSVADGGSEAFF.

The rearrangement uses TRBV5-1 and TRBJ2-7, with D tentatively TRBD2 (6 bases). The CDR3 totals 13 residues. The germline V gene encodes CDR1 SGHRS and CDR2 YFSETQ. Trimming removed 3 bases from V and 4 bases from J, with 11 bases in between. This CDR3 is CASSSSRGYEQYF. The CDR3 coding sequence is TGCGCCAGCAGCTCGTCCCGGGGGTACGAGCAGTACTTC.

CDR3 DNA: TGTGCCAGCAGTGAATTGGAGGGGGCTTTGGGTGAGCAGTACGTC. Its translation is CASSELEGALGEQYV. V and J are TRBV6-1 and TRBJ2-7, with a weak D call TRBD1 (7 bases). The V and J ends lost 2 bases and 7 bases respectively, with 18 bases between them. Germline V gene data show CDR1 as MNHNS and CDR2 as SASEGT. The CDR3 loop spans 15 amino acids.

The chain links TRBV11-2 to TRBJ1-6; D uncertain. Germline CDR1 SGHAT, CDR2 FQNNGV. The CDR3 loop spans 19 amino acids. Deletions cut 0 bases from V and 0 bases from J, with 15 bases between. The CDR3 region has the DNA TGTGCCAGCAGCTTAGATTGGAAAGCGGTCAGCTCCTATAATTCACCCCTCCACTTT. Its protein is CASSLDWKAVSSYNSPLHF.

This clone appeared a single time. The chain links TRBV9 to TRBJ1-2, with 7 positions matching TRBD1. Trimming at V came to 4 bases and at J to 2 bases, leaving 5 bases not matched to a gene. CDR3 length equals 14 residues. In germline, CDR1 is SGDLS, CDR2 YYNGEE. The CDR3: CASSPSTGNYGYTF. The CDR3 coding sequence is TGTGCCAGCAGCCCGTCGACAGGGAACTATGGCTACACCTTC.